This entry features one T cell receptor (beta chain) sequence. No antigen is known for it. The source of the sample is a study of T cell responses to AZD1222 COVID-19 vaccine. Study observations and caveats: Donor demographics were predominantly white British with a female majority; clonal diversity may be underestimated. Spike as a whole was targeted by vaccine-associated CD4 TCRs, dominant at 160-218 and 743-854. In the spike-specific TCR repertoire, nearly half reportedly target unmutated variant regions. An increase in Spike-specific TCR breadth and depth was observed after two AZD1222 doses.

Some clones are missing from TCRdb's copy, which holds only in-frame ones; the method was immunoSEQ multiplex PCR. Of roughly 100,000 clones in the sample, roughly 89% were seen once. The receptor was isolated from an adult in good health. Here the sequenced sample was peripheral blood, taken on day 0 of AZD1222 vaccination.

CDR3 nucleotides: TGTGCCAGCAGTATCCCTAGCGGGAGGTACAATGAGCAGTTCTTC. As protein: CASSIPSGRYNEQFF. This rearrangement joins TRBV28 to TRBJ2-1; 11 nucleotides match TRBD2. CDR1 MDHEN and CDR2 SYDVKM come from the germline V gene. This CDR3 has 15 residues. V shed 5 bases and J 4 bases; nucleotides not matched to a gene: 4.